Below are 13 T cell receptor beta chains sequenced from a single sample in a study of blood T cell repertoires in COVID-19. Profiled with immunoSEQ multiplex PCR; TCRdb holds only in-frame clones, not every one. Of around 110,000 clones in the sample, over 65% were seen once. Sequencing used peripheral blood. These receptors originate from an older man with COVID-19, enrolled during active disease.

This clone was counted a few times. The chain joins TRBV10-3 to TRBJ2-5; 9 bases fit TRBD2. Germline V gene sequence: CDR1 ENHRY, CDR2 SYGVKD. This CDR3 is built from 13 residues. The ends lost 4 bases at V and 4 bases at J; junction bases unmatched: 1. The CDR3 sequence: CAISGSGRETQYF. The CDR3 DNA follows: TGTGCCATCAGTGGTAGCGGGAGAGAGACCCAGTACTTC.

This clone was picked up one time. The chain links TRBV5-1 to TRBJ2-7; 8 nucleotides line up with TRBD1. The V and J ends lost 7 bases and 2 bases, in that order; junction bases with no gene match: 8. Germline V gives CDR1 SGHRS, CDR2 YFSETQ. The CDR3 length is 14 residues. The CDR3 loop is CASSPAGQAYEQYF. CDR3 in DNA: TGCGCCAGCTCCCCCGCGGGACAGGCCTACGAGCAGTACTTC.

This chain connects TRBV28 to TRBJ1-1; the D is unclear. This CDR3 comprises 15 residues. V was cut by 2 bases and J by 2 bases, with 12 bases left in between. CDR1 is MDHEN and CDR2 is SYDVKM in the germline V gene. The CDR3 sequence: CASSLIERYNTEAFF. The CDR3 DNA reads as TGTGCCAGCAGTTTAATTGAACGGTACAACACTGAAGCTTTCTTT.

J is TRBJ2-1 and V is TRBV6-2 or TRBV6-3, with 11 bases identical to TRBD2. Germline V lookup: CDR1 MNHEY, CDR2 SVGEGT. This CDR3 has 16 residues. The V segment lost 3 bases and the J segment 6 bases; nucleotides outside the gene matches: 7. CDR3 in amino acids: CASSYSIAGGPNEQFF. The CDR3 DNA sequence: TGTGCCAGCAGTTATTCTATAGCGGGAGGGCCCAATGAGCAGTTCTTC.

The chain is built from TRBV5-4 and TRBJ2-1, with 9 bases lining up with TRBD1. This CDR3 is built from 16 residues. Germline V lookup: CDR1 SGHNT, CDR2 YYREEE (reference sequence). Trimming removed 0 bases from V and 6 bases from J; junction bases left unmatched: 7. The CDR3 loop is CASSLVFGQGTNEQFF. CDR3 in DNA: TGTGCCAGCAGCTTGGTGTTTGGACAGGGGACCAATGAGCAGTTCTTC.

This clone was seen just once. V is TRBV9 and J is TRBJ2-2; TRBD1 aligns across 9 bases. The CDR3 has 15 amino acids. The junction had 3 bases not matched to a gene; V was cut back by 3 bases and J by 3 bases. CDR1 is SGDLS, CDR2 YYNGEE, per germline. In DNA form, the CDR3 reads TGTGCCAGCAGCGCCAGACAGGGGGACACCGGGGAGCTGTTTTTT. This gives the protein CASSARQGDTGELFF.

The chain is built from TRBV6-5 and TRBJ2-1, with 12 bases aligning to TRBD2. Germline V gene sequence: CDR1 MNHEY, CDR2 SVGAGI. With V trimmed by 8 bases and J by 8 bases, 7 bases remained unmatched. The CDR3 runs to 14 residues. Here the CDR3 reads CASQTSGRVHEQFF. The CDR3 bases are TGTGCCAGCCAGACTAGCGGGAGAGTCCATGAGCAGTTCTTC.

The chain joins TRBV10-2 to TRBJ2-5; 8 bases match TRBD1. Germline V CDR1 and CDR2: WSHSY, SAAADI. This CDR3 has 14 residues. V gave up 2 bases and J gave up 4 bases; unmatched junction bases: 3. CDR3 region: CASSEARGRETQYF. In DNA, the CDR3 is TGCGCCAGCAGTGAGGCCAGGGGGCGAGAGACCCAGTACTTC.

As concerns this clone: Other DNA sequences in this specimen translate into the identical CDR3. This chain connects TRBV7-9 to TRBJ1-1; possibly TRBD1 for D (6 bases). Trimming stripped 6 bases from V and 1 base from J, with 9 bases between. This CDR3 has 13 residues. Looked up from germline, CDR1 is SEHNR and CDR2 is FQNEAQ (reference sequence). The chain's CDR3 is CASSLQGNTEAFF. In nucleotides, the CDR3 is TGTGCCAGCAGTTTACAGGGGAACACTGAAGCTTTCTTT.

The chain recombines TRBV7-8 with TRBJ1-4, with 8 bases lining up with TRBD1. Germline lookup yields CDR1 SGHVS and CDR2 FQNEAQ. This CDR3 has 16 residues. The V segment lost 5 bases and the J segment 4 bases; nucleotides outside the gene matches: 9. The CDR3: CASSAGQGAGNEKLFF. CDR3 sequence (DNA): TGTGCCAGCAGCGCCGGACAGGGCGCCGGTAATGAAAAACTGTTTTTT.

This rearrangement joins TRBV6-5 to TRBJ1-1, with a tentative D call TRBD1 (5 bases). Trimming left V 7 bases short and J 3 bases short, with 12 bases between. CDR1 is MNHEY, CDR2 SVGAGI, per germline. The CDR3 runs 13 residues. The CDR3 here is CASTDGGYTEAFF. The CDR3 coding sequence is TGTGCCAGCACCGACGGGGGATACACTGAAGCTTTCTTT.

V is TRBV19 and J is TRBJ2-1, with TRBD2 matching 7 bases. This CDR3 comprises 16 residues. The germline V gene encodes CDR1 LNHDA and CDR2 SQIVND (reference sequence). Trimming took 5 bases from V and 12 from J; bases not matched to a gene: 19. The CDR3 sequence: CASSALESGTRNGQFF. The CDR3 DNA follows: TGTGCCAGTAGTGCACTGGAAAGCGGGACTCGGAACGGGCAGTTCTTC.

This chain links TRBV30 with TRBJ2-2; possibly TRBD1 for D (5 bases). Trimming pared 3 bases from V and 6 bases from J, leaving 20 bases between. Germline lookup yields CDR1 GTSNPN and CDR2 SVGIG (reference sequence). This CDR3 has 16 amino acids. CDR3 DNA: TGTGCCTGGAGCGACAGACGGACCGCCTCGGCCGGGGAGCTGTTTTTT. It specifies CAWSDRRTASAGELFF.